The T cell receptor beta chain under discussion was sequenced for a study of T cell responses to AZD1222 COVID-19 vaccine. Findings and limits, study-wide: Dominant CD4 TCR responses targeted spike regions 160-218 and 743-854. The donors showed a predominance of white British ancestry and of females, with possible underestimation of clonal diversity.

This clone was found once. Its target is unknown. Clones were sequenced by immunoSEQ multiplex PCR, and TCRdb holds only the in-frame ones, with some missing. The table includes 100,000 to 150,000 clones, 85% to 90% detected once. Germline V lookup: CDR1 KGHSH, CDR2 LQKENI. This CDR3 is built from 20 residues. V dropped 6 bases and J dropped 0; count of bases not matched to a gene: 15. The genes are TRBV18 and TRBJ2-3, with TRBD2 identical over 13 bases. The sample consisted of peripheral blood, taken on day 0 of AZD1222 vaccination. The TCR sequence derives from an adult in good health. This chain's CDR3 is CASSLRTSGSRRTSTDTQYF. CDR3 coding DNA: TGTGCCAGCTCTCTCCGGACTAGCGGGAGTAGGAGAACTAGCACAGATACGCAGTATTTT.